The T cell receptor beta chain under discussion was sequenced for a study of cytomegalovirus exposure and HLA in healthy donors. Notes on the study in general: With later analysis, a missense DCLRE1C variant became linked to TCR beta V- and J-gene trimming.

Germline V gene data show CDR1 as MDHEN and CDR2 as SYDVKM. CDR3 length: 13 residues. Trimming removed 5 bases from V and 8 bases from J, with 15 bases in between. Comment on this clone: The antigen is unknown.

60 Vbeta and 13 Jbeta primers were used in PCR. Only in-frame clones appear in the TCRdb table, and some are missing; sequencing was by immunoSEQ multiplex PCR. The sample holds 150,000 to 200,000 clones; around 68% are singletons and the top ten take 2.5% to 3%. The V call is TRBV28, the J call TRBJ1-1, with D tentatively TRBD1 (6 bases). This TCR came from a man in his forties or fifties in good health and CMV-seronegative. Sequenced sample: PBMCs. The CDR3 reads CASSVHTGNEAFF. The CDR3 region has the DNA TGTGCCAGCAGTGTACACACAGGGAACGAAGCTTTCTTT.